The entry below gives a single TCR beta chain sequence along with its context. The protocol was immunoSEQ multiplex PCR, while the TCRdb copy is restricted to in-frame clones and leaves out a portion. The data contain some 50,000 clones, roughly 79% of them singletons. This sample is drawn from a study of blood T cell repertoires in COVID-19. The CDR3 is 14 residues long. Germline CDR1 is MNHNY and CDR2 is SVGAGI (reference sequence). V was cut by 4 bases and J by 2 bases, with 9 bases left in between. V and J are TRBV6-6 and TRBJ1-5; D uncertain. This receptor was obtained from a human donor in a cohort sampled during active COVID-19. The sequencing input was peripheral blood. The CDR3 DNA is TGTGCCAGCAGTTTGGGCGATGGCAATCAGCCCCAGCATTTT. Protein product: CASSLGDGNQPQHF.